This paragraph covers one TCR beta chain sequence. CDR1 and CDR2 from the germline V gene are GTSNPN and SVGIG (reference sequence). V shed 0 bases and J shed 5 bases, with 17 bases lying between them. The CDR3 spans 16 residues. Assay used: immunoSEQ multiplex PCR; TCRdb lists only in-frame clones, some missing. This table holds about 2,500,000 clones, over 85% found once. The record originates from a study of shared clonotypes between healthy human individuals. Study-level information: Three CD4 naive, three CD4 memory, two CD8 naive and one CD8 memory plate were used per donor.

There were only Caucasian adults among the donors, and all lived in Nashville, Tennessee. The sequence derives from a man between 18 and 29 years old in good health. The chain combines TRBV30 with TRBJ2-1; tentative D call: TRBD2 (6 bases). Material: naive CD4+ T cells sorted from blood. Stated subset: CD45RA+ positively selected. The CDR3 protein is CAWSVRSSGLNNEQFF. Written as DNA, the CDR3 is TGTGCCTGGAGTGTAAGGAGCAGCGGGCTTAACAATGAGCAGTTCTTC.